This T cell receptor beta chain was captured by sequencing in a study of T cell clonality in common variable immunodeficiency (dated by TCRdb to about 2015). In this sample, this clone turned up many times. The antigen this receptor binds is unknown. The read gets to within 3 residues of the CDR3 end, and the germline J gene fills in the rest. CVID samples and control samples contributed equivalent amounts of genomic DNA as sequencing input. For every sample, a 60 bp segment covering the rearranged TCRbeta CDR3 region was amplified and then sequenced. TCRbeta amplification used the immunoSEQ assay, a bias-corrected multiplex PCR with high-throughput sequencing. The paper's data handling went like this. Every unique nucleotide sequence was considered a clone and was annotated with V, D and J genes, copy number and frequency. Sequences were labeled productive if in frame, and non-productive if out of frame or containing stop codons. As previously described, Shannon's entropy was used to calculate clonality. Mean CDR3 Kyte-Doolittle hydropathy was derived from the predicted amino acid sequences of productive clones. The R hclust function was used to hierarchically cluster scaled V gene usage with Manhattan distance and complete linkage. Sharing of clones by CDR3 amino acid sequence was evaluated by resampling 12 repertoires per group over 100 rounds. The repertoires were screened for some 70 published EBV-specific TCRbeta sequences and 245 published CMV-specific TCRbeta sequences. After a couple of CVID samples that produced fewer than 10,000 sequences were dropped from the analysis, some 42 CVID repertoires remained. Here the immuneACCESS table is served through TCRdb, limited to in-frame sequences with V and J called. Missing clones are a known gap in these copies; in checked studies unresolved V genes cover under half, and the rest lacks a known reason. V and J calls and clone size come straight from that table; D and trimming were deduced from the DNA. In this sample, about 60,000 clones appear, none counted once only. About 1.7% of the sample belongs to the ten largest clones.

Predominantly Caucasian heritage was noted among both the CVID patients and the healthy controls. From each donor, roughly 4.5 to 8.5 ml of heparinized peripheral whole blood was collected. Genomic DNA from adults with common variable immune deficiency (CVID) and from healthy adult controls was the source for sequencing TCRbeta CDR3 repertoires. A total of around 22 healthy adult volunteers (approximately 12 female and 10 or so male; age range roughly 20 to 66 years, mean age around 32) were included in the control group. To isolate peripheral blood mononuclear cells, diluted blood was subjected to density centrifugation over Hypaque 1077 or Ficoll-Paque. Unsorted mononuclear cells served as the source of genomic DNA, which was extracted either by Qiagen column purification or by a centrifugation-based method. CDR3 length: 13 amino acids, cysteine to phenylalanine. The DNA shown is the part of the CDR3 that was read: 30 bases, in frame from base 1. Looking up the germline V gene yields CDR1 SGHTA and CDR2 FQGTGA. V trim: 3 bases; J trim: 5 bases; unmatched bases: 3.

The paper as a whole reports these results and caveats: Healthy controls shared more TCRbeta clones with each other than CVID subjects shared among themselves (p < 0.0001). Even though DNA input was the same, control samples had an average of roughly 76,000 unique sequences each, compared with roughly 34,000 in CVID samples. Compared with healthy controls, CVID subjects showed increased TCRbeta clonality (t-test p = 0.018), a feature most characteristic of about a third of subjects. Correlations between repertoire features and clinical complications were limited by patient heterogeneity within the CVID cohort. CVID TCRbeta sequences were reported to have fewer deletions and N-nucleotide insertions and to lack highly modified clones with 13 or more V deletions. The authors noted that sequencing repertoires of T cell subpopulations would be needed to clarify what caused the increased clonality in CVID.

The chain uses TRBV7-3 and TRBJ1-1, with 7 junctional bases fitting TRBD1. The sequence was obtained from a person aged 18 to 69 in good health. Material: peripheral blood mononuclear cells. The CDR3 DNA, read in part, is TGTGCCAGCAGCTTGACAGGGAGAACTGAA. It translates to CASSLTGRTE. The whole CDR3 region reads CASSLTGRTEAFF.